Listed below are T cell receptor beta chains from one sample, sequenced in a study of CD8+ T cells in alopecia areata. Profiled with immunoSEQ multiplex PCR; TCRdb holds only in-frame clones, not every one. Here the sample spans hundreds of thousands of clones, around three fifths being singletons. The specimen comprised CD4+ T cells sorted from blood, sampled at week 0. The receptor set was obtained from a human donor with alopecia areata. Each CDR3 is given with its conserved first and last residue. A D gene is named only where the DNA matches it firmly. Some rows have no size entry. The others give once, few or many, or a class for an expanded clone.

D gene: TRBD1; J gene: TRBJ1-6; V gene: TRBV2; clone size: once; CDR3 DNA: TGTGCCACCCCCAGCGAGGACGACAGGGGACCCAATTCACCCCTCCACTTT; CDR3 protein: CATPSEDDRGPNSPLHF
D gene: .; J gene: TRBJ2-4; V gene: TRBV7-2; clone size: .; CDR3 DNA: TGTGCCAGCAGCTCCGCCAATCAAGCGAGGGGCATCCAGTACTTC; CDR3 protein: CASSSANQARGIQYF
D gene: .; J gene: TRBJ1-5; V gene: TRBV6-6; clone size: few; CDR3 DNA: TGTGCCAGCAGTTACTCCCCGGACTACCAGCCCCAGCATTTT; CDR3 protein: CASSYSPDYQPQHF
D gene: .; J gene: TRBJ2-7; V gene: TRBV7-2; clone size: .; CDR3 DNA: TGTGCCAGCAGCCTACCGGGACGTCGATCCTACGAGCAGTACTTC; CDR3 protein: CASSLPGRRSYEQYF
D gene: TRBD1; J gene: TRBJ1-1; V gene: TRBV29-1; clone size: .; CDR3 DNA: TGCAGCGTTGAACGGACAGGATCCAACACTGAAGCTTTCTTT; CDR3 protein: CSVERTGSNTEAFF
D gene: .; J gene: TRBJ1-2; V gene: TRBV6-5; clone size: few; CDR3 DNA: TGTGCCAGCAGTTCTCCTAGGGAGAGGCACTATGGCTACACCTTC; CDR3 protein: CASSSPRERHYGYTF
D gene: .; J gene: TRBJ2-7; V gene: TRBV19; clone size: few; CDR3 DNA: TGTGCCAGTAGTCCGGGCGGGCCTTTCAGCTCCTACGAGCAGTACTTC; CDR3 protein: CASSPGGPFSSYEQYF
D gene: .; J gene: TRBJ2-6; V gene: TRBV4-1; clone size: once; CDR3 DNA: TGCGCCAGCAGCCTCGGAGGGGCTTCGGCAGGGGCCAACGTCCTGACTTTC; CDR3 protein: CASSLGGASAGANVLTF
D gene: TRBD1; J gene: TRBJ1-1; V gene: TRBV6-1; clone size: .; CDR3 DNA: TGTGCCAGCAGTGAGGGACAGGGAGGGAACACTGAAGCTTTCTTT; CDR3 protein: CASSEGQGGNTEAFF
D gene: .; J gene: TRBJ1-5; V gene: TRBV9; clone size: .; CDR3 DNA: TGTGCCAGCAGCCAGGGCGGTAGCAATCAGCCCCAGCATTTT; CDR3 protein: CASSQGGSNQPQHF
D gene: TRBD2; J gene: TRBJ2-1; V gene: TRBV19; clone size: .; CDR3 DNA: TGTGCCAGTAGTCTACCCCTCCTAGCGGGAGTTGACAATGAGCAGTTCTTC; CDR3 protein: CASSLPLLAGVDNEQFF